These T cell receptor beta chains were read from a single sample in a study of brain metastases from non-small cell lung cancer. This table comes from immunoSEQ multiplex PCR, and its TCRdb copy is limited to in-frame clones, with some not included. In the table there are under 2,500 clones, roughly 85% of which are singletons. Specimen: tumor-adjacent normal tissue. The receptors stem from a donor at least 40 years old with non-small cell lung cancer. Each CDR3 is given with its conserved first and last residue. A D gene is named only where the DNA matches it firmly. The listing skips clone size in some rows; elsewhere it reads once, few, many or a size class.

clone size | J gene | V gene | D gene | CDR3 DNA | CDR3 protein
. | TRBJ2-7 | TRBV28 | . | TGTGCCAGCAGCGGTGGTGGCGTACTTTCCTACGAGCAGTACTTC | CASSGGGVLSYEQYF
. | TRBJ1-1 | TRBV7-9 | . | TGTGCCAGCAGCTCGTTAATGAACACTGAAGCTTTCTTT | CASSSLMNTEAFF
. | TRBJ2-7 | TRBV10-3 | TRBD2 | TGTGCCATCAGTGAGGGGTCTAGCGGGACCTACGAGCAGTACTTC | CAISEGSSGTYEQYF
. | TRBJ2-7 | TRBV6-5 | TRBD2 | TGTGCCAGCAGTCCACCTCAGCGGGGGACCTACGAGCAGTACTTC | CASSPPQRGTYEQYF
. | TRBJ1-1 | TRBV4-1 | . | TGCGCCAGCAAAAGGGGTTCTGAAGCTTTCTTT | CASKRGSEAFF
. | TRBJ2-3 | TRBV19 | TRBD2 | TGTGCCAGCGGGAGCGGGGGGGCATTCGATACGCAGTATTTT | CASGSGGAFDTQYF
. | TRBJ1-2 | TRBV12-3/TRBV12-4 | . | TGTGCCAGCAGTTTATCCGGGACGGAGAAGTGCACCTTC | CASSLSGTEKCTF
once | TRBJ2-5 | TRBV5-4 | TRBD2 | TGTGCCAGCAGCTCGCTAGCGGGGCCCCAAGAGACCCAGTACTTC | CASSSLAGPQETQYF
. | TRBJ2-7 | TRBV6-5 | TRBD1 | TGTGCCAGCAGCCTTTACAGGGGCTACGAGCAGTACTTC | CASSLYRGYEQYF
few | TRBJ1-1 | TRBV6-5 | . | TGTGCCAGCAGTTATCGACAGTTTAACACTGAAGCTTTCTTT | CASSYRQFNTEAFF